This is a list of T cell receptor beta chains from one sample in a study of immune evolution from preneoplasia to lung adenocarcinoma. The table came from immunoSEQ multiplex PCR; TCRdb's copy has only in-frame clones and leaves some out. The table has 9,000 to 13,000 clones, about 70% seen once. Sequencing used FFPE normal lung tissue adjacent to the tumor. These receptors all come from a person in their sixties or seventies with lung adenocarcinoma. Some clones in this sample may be carry-over from other donors' samples. The CDR3 runs from the conserved cysteine through the conserved F or W. D genes are given only for firm matches. Only part of the rows carry a size: once, few, many, or a class if the clone is expanded.

j_gene: TRBJ2-1; abundance: -; d_gene: -; v_gene: TRBV30; CDR3aa: CASAKHGYNEQFF; CDR3nt: TGTGCCTCGGCGAAGCACGGGTACAATGAGCAGTTCTTC
j_gene: TRBJ2-7; abundance: -; d_gene: -; v_gene: TRBV5-5; CDR3aa: CASSLPGLGEQYF; CDR3nt: TGTGCCAGCAGCCTCCCGGGACTGGGGGAGCAGTACTTC
j_gene: TRBJ1-2; abundance: -; d_gene: TRBD1; v_gene: TRBV28; CDR3aa: CASSLGTEYGYTF; CDR3nt: TGTGCCAGCAGTTTGGGGACAGAGTATGGCTACACCTTC
j_gene: TRBJ2-7; abundance: -; d_gene: -; v_gene: TRBV5-1; CDR3aa: CASSSGSGIHEQYF; CDR3nt: TGCGCCAGCAGCTCGGGCTCAGGTATCCACGAGCAGTACTTC
j_gene: TRBJ2-3; abundance: -; d_gene: -; v_gene: TRBV14; CDR3aa: CASSQGPRGSTDTQYF; CDR3nt: TGTGCCAGCAGCCAAGGTCCACGGGGCAGCACAGATACGCAGTATTTT
j_gene: TRBJ2-7; abundance: -; d_gene: -; v_gene: TRBV6-5; CDR3aa: CASSRAGLSSYEQYF; CDR3nt: TGTGCCAGCAGCCGCGCCGGTTTAAGCTCCTACGAGCAGTACTTC
j_gene: TRBJ1-4; abundance: once; d_gene: -; v_gene: TRBV6-1; CDR3aa: CASSASEDHEKLFF; CDR3nt: TGTGCCAGCAGTGCCTCCGAAGATCATGAAAAACTGTTTTTT
j_gene: TRBJ2-1; abundance: -; d_gene: -; v_gene: TRBV6-5; CDR3aa: CASSRTRGGGNEQFF; CDR3nt: TGTGCCAGCAGCCGAACCAGGGGAGGGGGCAATGAGCAGTTCTTC
j_gene: TRBJ2-7; abundance: once; d_gene: -; v_gene: TRBV28; CDR3aa: CASRDWDEQYF; CDR3nt: TGTGCCAGCAGGGACTGGGACGAGCAGTACTTC
j_gene: TRBJ2-7; abundance: -; d_gene: TRBD1; v_gene: TRBV29-1; CDR3aa: CSERTGPSYEQYF; CDR3nt: TGCAGCGAACGGACAGGCCCCTCCTACGAGCAGTACTTC
j_gene: TRBJ1-3; abundance: -; d_gene: TRBD1; v_gene: TRBV11-3; CDR3aa: CASSFQGAFGNTIYF; CDR3nt: TGTGCCAGCAGCTTCCAGGGGGCGTTTGGAAACACCATATATTTT
j_gene: TRBJ2-7; abundance: -; d_gene: -; v_gene: TRBV7-3; CDR3aa: CASSYAQGAEQYF; CDR3nt: TGTGCCAGCAGCTACGCCCAGGGAGCCGAGCAGTACTTC
j_gene: TRBJ1-1; abundance: -; d_gene: -; v_gene: TRBV4-1; CDR3aa: CASSQGGETPGGTEAFF; CDR3nt: TGCGCCAGCAGCCAAGGAGGGGAGACACCCGGGGGCACTGAAGCTTTCTTT
j_gene: TRBJ1-2; abundance: -; d_gene: -; v_gene: TRBV29-1; CDR3aa: CSGEQEYGYTF; CDR3nt: TGCAGCGGGGAACAGGAGTATGGCTACACCTTC
j_gene: TRBJ1-2; abundance: -; d_gene: -; v_gene: TRBV5-1; CDR3aa: CASARIRKTYGYTF; CDR3nt: TGCGCCAGCGCCAGGATTCGAAAGACCTATGGCTACACCTTC
j_gene: TRBJ2-2; abundance: -; d_gene: -; v_gene: TRBV28; CDR3aa: CASAQRMNTGELFF; CDR3nt: TGTGCCAGCGCCCAGAGGATGAACACCGGGGAGCTGTTTTTT
j_gene: TRBJ1-1; abundance: -; d_gene: TRBD1; v_gene: TRBV9; CDR3aa: CASSTWDRGRTEAFF; CDR3nt: TGTGCCAGCAGCACCTGGGACAGGGGGAGGACTGAAGCTTTCTTT
j_gene: TRBJ2-2; abundance: -; d_gene: -; v_gene: TRBV18; CDR3aa: CASSPQTGITGELFF; CDR3nt: TGTGCCAGCTCACCACAAACTGGAATAACCGGGGAGCTGTTTTTT
j_gene: TRBJ1-2; abundance: -; d_gene: TRBD1; v_gene: TRBV5-1; CDR3aa: CASSQQGDGYTF; CDR3nt: TGCGCCAGCAGCCAACAGGGGGACGGCTACACCTTC